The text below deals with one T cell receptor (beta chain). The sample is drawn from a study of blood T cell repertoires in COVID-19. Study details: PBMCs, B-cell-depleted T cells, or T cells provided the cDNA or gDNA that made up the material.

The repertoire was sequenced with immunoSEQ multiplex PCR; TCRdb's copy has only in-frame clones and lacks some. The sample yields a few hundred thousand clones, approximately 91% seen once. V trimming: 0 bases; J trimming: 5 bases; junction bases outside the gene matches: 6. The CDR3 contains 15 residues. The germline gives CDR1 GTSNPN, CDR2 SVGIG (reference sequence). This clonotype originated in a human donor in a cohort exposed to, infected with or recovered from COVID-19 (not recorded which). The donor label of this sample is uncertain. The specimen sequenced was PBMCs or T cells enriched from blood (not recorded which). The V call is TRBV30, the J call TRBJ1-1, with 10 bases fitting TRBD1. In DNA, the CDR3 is TGTGCCTGGAGTGTGGACAGGGGGTTTTCGACTGAAGCTTTCTTT. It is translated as CAWSVDRGFSTEAFF.